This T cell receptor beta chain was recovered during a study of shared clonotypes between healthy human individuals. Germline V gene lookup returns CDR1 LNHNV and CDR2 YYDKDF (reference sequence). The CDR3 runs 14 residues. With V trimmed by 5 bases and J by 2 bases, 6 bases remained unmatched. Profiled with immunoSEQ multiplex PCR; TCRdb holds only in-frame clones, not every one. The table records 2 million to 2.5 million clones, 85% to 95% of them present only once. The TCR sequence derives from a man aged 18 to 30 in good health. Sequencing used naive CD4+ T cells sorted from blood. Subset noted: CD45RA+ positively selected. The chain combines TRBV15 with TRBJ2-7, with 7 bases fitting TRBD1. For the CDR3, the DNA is TGTGCCACCAGCTCCCGGGACAGAACCTACGAGCAGTACTTC. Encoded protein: CATSSRDRTYEQYF.